One and the same sample provided the 7 T cell receptor beta chains below, sequenced in a study of shared clonotypes between healthy human individuals. The repertoire was sequenced with immunoSEQ multiplex PCR; TCRdb's copy has only in-frame clones and lacks some. The data show about 1 million clones, approximately 68% seen once. The source material was memory CD4+ T cells sorted from blood. Subset here: CD45RA-negative fraction. These receptors all come from a man aged 18-30 years in good health.

The V gene is TRBV7-2, the J gene TRBJ2-2; tentatively, D is TRBD1 or TRBD2 (5 bases each). The germline gives CDR1 SGHTA, CDR2 FQGNSA. This CDR3 region has 17 residues. Trimming stripped 0 bases from V and 6 bases from J, with 17 bases between. The CDR3 DNA sequence: TGTGCCAGCAGCTTAGCCTTTAGAAGCCGAGGGGCCGGGGAGCTGTTTTTT. Translated: CASSLAFRSRGAGELFF.

The table lists this clone with a few counts. CDR3: CAWSPTGREKLFF. The CDR3 DNA reads as TGTGCCTGGAGTCCTACAGGGAGGGAAAAACTGTTTTTT. The rearrangement links TRBV30 to TRBJ1-4; D is possibly TRBD1 (6 bases). Germline V lookup: CDR1 GTSNPN, CDR2 SVGIG (reference sequence). The CDR3 is 13 residues long. V lost 2 bases and J lost 8, with 12 bases in between.

This clone was seen many times. This chain joins TRBV6-5 and TRBJ1-6; tentative D call: TRBD1 (6 bases). Germline V gene data show CDR1 as MNHEY and CDR2 as SVGAGI. V dropped 0 bases and J dropped 9 bases, with 15 bases sitting between them. CDR3 length equals 16 residues. The CDR3 region has the DNA TGTGCCAGCAGTTACTCGATCTCAGGGGCACCTTCACCCCTCCACTTT. Its translation is CASSYSISGAPSPLHF.

The rearrangement joins TRBV7-2 to TRBJ1-1; 8 nucleotides align to TRBD1. The ends lost 5 bases at V and 1 base at J; junction bases unmatched: 3. Germline-derived CDR1 and CDR2 are SGHTA and FQGNSA. This CDR3 contains 14 residues. The CDR3 bases are TGTGCCAGCAGCAAGGGACAGGCGAACACTGAAGCTTTCTTT. Amino acid sequence: CASSKGQANTEAFF.

The genes are TRBV7-9 and TRBJ2-7; 9 bases line up with TRBD1. The CDR3 consists of 15 residues. The germline CDR1 and CDR2 sequences are SEHNR and FQNEAQ (reference sequence). With 6 bases clipped from V and 5 bases from J, the junction kept 11 bases outside the gene matches. CDR3 in amino acids: CASRSAGTGNHEQYF. CDR3 coding DNA: TGTGCCAGCAGGTCCGCCGGGACAGGGAATCACGAGCAGTACTTC.

This clone has more than one count but fewer than ten. The sample carries other DNA sequences with the same CDR3. The rearrangement joins TRBV30 to TRBJ2-6; weak D call: TRBD1 (6 bases). Germline assignment: CDR1 GTSNPN and CDR2 SVGIG (reference sequence). This CDR3 is built from 15 residues. Between the trimmed V and J ends, which lost 2 bases and 0 bases, there was a span of 8 bases. The CDR3 region is CAWSRGGSGANVLTF. CDR3 in DNA: TGTGCCTGGAGTCGAGGGGGCTCTGGGGCCAACGTCCTGACTTTC.

The sample holds one count of this clone. The chain uses TRBV30 and TRBJ1-2, with D hard to call. CDR3 length: 13 residues. Germline-derived CDR1 and CDR2 are GTSNPN and SVGIG (reference sequence). Trimming took 0 bases from V and 2 from J, leaving 7 bases between them. CDR3 in DNA: TGTGCCTGGAGTGTTAGCAGGAACTATGGCTACACCTTC. As protein: CAWSVSRNYGYTF.